One sample yielded the 22 T cell receptor beta chains listed below, sequenced in a study of blood T cell repertoires in COVID-19. Libraries were prepared by immunoSEQ multiplex PCR; TCRdb keeps only in-frame clonotypes and omits some of them. Of 150,000 to 200,000 clones in the sample, about 81% are singletons; the top ten hold roughly 11%. Source material: peripheral blood. These receptors originate from a human donor in a cohort sampled during active COVID-19.

This rearrangement joins TRBV7-6 to TRBJ2-1; no clear D. Trimming cost V 1 base and J 8 bases, with 9 bases left between them. This CDR3 has 13 residues. Per the germline V gene, CDR1 is SGHVS and CDR2 is FNYEAQ. CDR3 coding DNA: TGTGCCAGCAGCTTAGGGGCAGTTCATGAGCAGTTCTTC. Translation: CASSLGAVHEQFF. The whole variable domain, remainder taken from reference TRBV7-6 and TRBJ2-1, is GAGVSQSPRYKVTKRGQDVALRCDPISGHVSLYWYRQALGQGPEFLTYFNYEAQQDKSGLPNDRFSAERPEGSISTLTIQRTEQRDSAMYRCASSLGAVHEQFFGPGTRLTVL.

This clone has more than one count but fewer than ten. The chain couples TRBV14 to TRBJ2-1; D remains unclear. The CDR3 contains 11 residues. CDR1 and CDR2 from the germline V gene are SGHDN and FVKESK. V lost 9 bases and J lost 4, with 7 bases in between. This CDR3 reads CASAAYNEQFF. The CDR3 nucleotides are TGTGCCAGTGCCGCGTACAATGAGCAGTTCTTC.

V usage is TRBV6-5 and J usage is TRBJ1-1; D is perhaps TRBD1 (6 bases). Trimming cost V 0 bases and J 3 bases, with 14 bases left between them. This CDR3 has 16 residues. CDR1 MNHEY and CDR2 SVGAGI come from the germline V gene. CDR3 bases: TGTGCCAGCAGTTACTCTCAATCAGGGGCCGACACTGAAGCTTTCTTT. Translation: CASSYSQSGADTEAFF.

This clone was observed a handful of times. The V call is TRBV5-1, the J call TRBJ1-1; D unresolved. The CDR3 consists of 14 residues. CDR1 SGHRS and CDR2 YFSETQ come from the germline V gene. V lost 1 base and J lost 3, with 10 bases in between. CDR3 region: CASSLHGEDTEAFF. DNA of the CDR3: TGCGCCAGCAGCTTGCACGGGGAAGACACTGAAGCTTTCTTT. The full variable domain, in which reference TRBV5-1 and TRBJ1-1 provide the parts outside the CDR3, is KAGVTQTPRYLIKTRGQQVTLSCSPISGHRSVSWYQQTPGQGLQFLFEYFSETQRNKGNFPGRFSGRQFSNSRSEMNVSTLELGDSALYLCASSLHGEDTEAFFGQGTRLTVV.

The chain uses TRBV5-1 and TRBJ2-7, with 7 bases lining up with TRBD2. The CDR3 extends over 15 amino acids. The germline V gene encodes CDR1 SGHRS and CDR2 YFSETQ. J gave up 2 bases and V 3 bases, and 8 bases lay outside the gene matches. The CDR3: CASSSWGGAPYEQYF. In nucleotides, the CDR3 is TGCGCCAGCAGCTCCTGGGGAGGGGCGCCCTACGAGCAGTACTTC.

The J gene is TRBJ2-7, the V gene TRBV10-3; 9 bases match TRBD1. The CDR3 is 15 amino acids. J gave up 1 base and V 6 bases, and 7 bases lay outside the gene matches. CDR1 is ENHRY, CDR2 SYGVKD, per germline. The CDR3 sequence is CAISEPGQGSYEQYF. The CDR3 bases are TGTGCCATCAGCGAGCCGGGACAGGGTTCCTACGAGCAGTACTTC.

The chain is built from TRBV29-1 and TRBJ1-1, with D perhaps TRBD1 (5 bases). The germline V gene has CDR1 SQVTM and CDR2 ANQGSEA. CDR3 size: 13 residues. The ends were cut back, 0 bases at V and 8 bases at J, with 13 bases in the middle. The DNA for the CDR3 is TGCAGCGTTGAAGATGGGGGGGTCCGGGAAGCTTTCTTT. Amino acid sequence: CSVEDGGVREAFF.

The gene calls are TRBV12-5 and TRBJ2-7; D unresolved. Germline V gene sequence: CDR1 LGHNT, CDR2 FRNRAP. Between the trimmed V and J ends, which lost 1 base and 2 bases, there was a span of 9 bases. This CDR3 comprises 14 residues. The CDR3 spells CASGLGGKTYEQYF. The CDR3, as DNA: TGTGCTAGTGGTTTGGGAGGTAAGACCTACGAGCAGTACTTC. Based on the CDR3 plus reference TRBV12-5 and TRBJ2-7, the full variable domain is DARVTQTPRHKVTEMGQEVTMRCQPILGHNTVFWYRQTMMQGLELLAYFRNRAPLDDSGMPKDRFSAEMPDATLATLKIQPSEPRDSAVYFCASGLGGKTYEQYFGPGTRLTVT.

This clone was recorded a few times. This rearrangement joins TRBV14 to TRBJ1-1; 8 bases agree with TRBD1. This CDR3 comprises 16 residues. The germline V gene encodes CDR1 SGHDN and CDR2 FVKESK. V lost 0 bases, J lost 9 bases, and 12 bases stayed unmatched. The CDR3: CASSQDTGTGFTKAFF. In nucleotides, the CDR3 is TGTGCCAGCAGCCAAGACACCGGGACAGGTTTTACTAAAGCTTTCTTT.

CDR3 region: CASSQASVAGGRDTQYF. For the CDR3, the DNA is TGCGCCAGCAGCCAAGCGTCGGTAGCGGGGGGAAGGGATACGCAGTATTTT. The chain combines TRBV4-3 with TRBJ2-3; 10 bases fit TRBD2. Germline V gene data show CDR1 as LGHNA and CDR2 as YSLEER. J was trimmed by 6 bases and V by 1 base; bases with no gene match: 10. The CDR3 spans 17 residues.

The gene calls are TRBV30 and TRBJ1-4; 8 bases line up with TRBD1. Germline V lookup: CDR1 GTSNPN, CDR2 SVGIG (reference sequence). J gave up 5 bases and V 2 bases, and 4 bases lay outside the gene matches. The CDR3 extends over 14 amino acids. CDR3 region: CAWSIQGGNEKLFF. The CDR3 bases are TGTGCCTGGAGTATACAGGGGGGGAATGAAAAACTGTTTTTT.

This rearrangement joins TRBV13 to TRBJ1-1; TRBD1 aligns across 7 bases. Germline CDR1 reads PRHDT; CDR2 reads FYEKMQ (reference sequence). V lost 4 bases, J lost 8 bases, and 1 base stayed unmatched. The CDR3 consists of 11 residues. The CDR3 loop reads CASSWGQEAFF. Written as DNA, the CDR3 is TGTGCCAGCAGCTGGGGACAGGAAGCTTTCTTT.

This clone was found once. V usage is TRBV5-1 and J usage is TRBJ2-1; 9 bases agree with TRBD1. The V and J ends lost 4 bases and 10 bases, in that order; junction bases with no gene match: 18. Germline V gene sequence: CDR1 SGHRS, CDR2 YFSETQ. The CDR3 is 17 amino acids. The CDR3 is CASSLSWWGQGSGEQFF. CDR3 nucleotide sequence: TGCGCCAGCAGCCTCTCGTGGTGGGGACAGGGCTCGGGAGAGCAGTTCTTC.

This chain joins TRBV10-2 and TRBJ2-1, with D tentatively TRBD2 (6 bases). V gave up 8 bases and J gave up 0 bases, with 14 bases separating them. Germline CDR1 WSHSY, CDR2 SAAADI. This CDR3 is 15 amino acids long. CDR3 protein: CASGASATSYNEQFF. Here the CDR3 DNA reads TGCGCCAGCGGCGCTAGCGCCACCTCCTACAATGAGCAGTTCTTC.

The J gene is TRBJ2-1, the V gene TRBV5-1; D not resolved. This CDR3 spans 14 amino acids. The V gene lost 2 bases and the J gene lost 0 bases, with 6 bases spanning the gap. Per germline, CDR1 SGHRS and CDR2 YFSETQ. The CDR3 protein is CASSFTGSYNEQFF. CDR3 coding DNA: TGCGCCAGCAGCTTTACGGGCTCCTACAATGAGCAGTTCTTC.

V and J are TRBV7-9 and TRBJ1-6; the D gene is possibly TRBD1 (5 bases). With 5 bases removed from V and 11 bases from J, the gap between germline ends came to 22 bases. This CDR3 is 16 amino acids long. Germline V gene lookup returns CDR1 SEHNR and CDR2 FQNEAQ (reference sequence). This CDR3 is CASSPRGEAHGTPLHF. The DNA for the CDR3 is TGTGCCAGCAGCCCCCGGGGGGAGGCCCATGGGACACCCCTCCACTTT.

V is TRBV11-3 and J is TRBJ2-7; 7 bases agree with TRBD1. Germline CDR1 is SGHNT and CDR2 is YENEEA. V lost 2 bases, J lost 3 bases, and 4 bases stayed unmatched. The CDR3 has 14 residues. DNA for the CDR3: TGTGCCAGCAGCTTAAATCAGGGGGACTACGAGCAGTACTTC. It specifies CASSLNQGDYEQYF.

A few counts support this clone. V and J are TRBV7-8 and TRBJ2-1, with a weak D call TRBD2 (5 bases). The germline CDR1 and CDR2 sequences are SGHVS and FQNEAQ. Trimming took off 6 bases at V and 9 bases at J, with 12 bases between the two ends. The CDR3 covers 12 residues. CDR3: CASRDRRGEQFF. The CDR3 DNA sequence: TGTGCCAGCAGGGATCGTCGGGGTGAGCAGTTCTTC.

With respect to this clone: In the same sample, other DNA sequences code for this CDR3. This sequence joins TRBV6-6 and TRBJ2-7; maybe TRBD2 (6 bases). The germline CDR1 and CDR2 sequences are MNHNY and SVGAGI (reference sequence). This CDR3 has 11 amino acids. The V and J ends lost 9 bases and 6 bases respectively, with 12 bases between them. The CDR3 DNA follows: TGTGCCAGTAGTCAGGAGGGCGAGCAGTACTTC. Translation: CASSQEGEQYF.

The chain is built from TRBV16 and TRBJ2-5; a weak D match, TRBD1 (5 bases). Per germline, CDR1 KGHSY and CDR2 FQNENV. V gave up 3 bases and J gave up 5 bases, with 10 bases separating them. This CDR3 contains 13 residues. CDR3 coding DNA: TGTGCCAGCAGCCAGCCAGGGATGGAGACCCAGTACTTC. Residues: CASSQPGMETQYF.

This chain connects TRBV27 to TRBJ1-2; possible D gene TRBD1, 6 bases. The CDR3 totals 14 residues. Looked up from germline, CDR1 is MNHEY and CDR2 is SMNVEV (reference sequence). V shed 0 bases and J shed 5 bases, with 10 bases lying between them. CDR3 sequence reads: CASSLSGGLYGYTF. CDR3 DNA sequence: TGTGCCAGCAGTTTATCCGGGGGGCTATATGGCTACACCTTC.

This chain joins TRBV9 and TRBJ2-1; 9 bases are a match to TRBD1. The CDR3 length is 16 residues. Germline assignment: CDR1 SGDLS and CDR2 YYNGEE. Unmatched junction bases numbered 5, after V lost 1 base and J lost 3 bases. The CDR3 DNA reads as TGTGCCAGCAGCGTAACTAGACAGGGGGGCTACAATGAGCAGTTCTTC. The encoded protein is CASSVTRQGGYNEQFF.